What follows describes a single T cell receptor (beta chain). No cognate antigen has been identified for it. No quality values exist for individual bases; no much larger clone is one base distant. The entry originates in a study of T-cell memory formation after mild COVID-19 (dated by TCRdb to the early 2020s). Background on the whole study: TCR sequence clusters from the two donors were found to be largely donor specific. Longitudinal TCRalpha and TCRbeta repertoire sequencing tracked T-cell clones expanding and contracting after mild COVID-19 in two donors. Two young, previously healthy adult volunteers, one female and one male, were included in the cohort. The study at large found these results: The detection of some responding clones in pre-infection memory suggests that pre-existing cross-reactive memory T cells joined the SARS-CoV-2 response. SARS-CoV-2 specificity of the second-wave clones peaking on day 37 was not confirmed. Clones contracting from day 15 to 85 had balanced CD4/CD8 phenotypes, while a second wave expanding from day 15 to 37 was biased towards CD4+. Contracting CD4+ clones were found mainly in CM and EM memory subsets, while CD8+ clones were enriched in EMRA. The study covered only a couple of mild cases, and larger cohorts including severe cases with pre-infection samples were considered necessary.

The CDR3 holds 12 amino acids from the cysteine to the phenylalanine. Just CDR3 DNA is preserved here, 36 bases in frame from base 1. The trim is 5 bases for V and 7 bases for J, with a gap of 11 bases between the germline ends. Ficoll-Paque density gradient centrifugation was the method used to isolate PBMCs. This sample was sequenced with an Illumina NovaSeq 6000. Using 5'RACE with constant-segment primers, TCRalpha and TCRbeta cDNA libraries were constructed, with sample barcodes and unique molecular identifiers added in the process. Trizol reagent was used to extract RNA from every sample. Library amplification was performed in two PCR steps, and a second sample barcode and Illumina TruSeq adapters were introduced in the second step. Sequencing of the libraries was done on an Illumina NovaSeq, producing 2 x 150 bp paired-end reads. As for the authors' bioinformatics: Reads were demultiplexed and collapsed into UMI-guided consensus sequences with migec v1.2.7. With mixcr v2.1.11, UMI consensuses were aligned to TRA and TRB V and J templates and assembled into clonotypes. Clonotypes were classified as expanded or contracted when called significant by both edgeR and NoisET, with noise models trained on biological replicates. For edgeR calls, the cutoffs were a false discovery rate-adjusted p below 0.01 and a log2 fold-change threshold of 1. As an exploratory analysis of dynamics, max-normalized trajectories of the 1000 most abundant clonotypes were examined with PCA combined with hierarchical clustering. The CD4 or CD8 phenotype of responding clones was assigned using the separately sequenced CD4+ and CD8+ repertoires. Using fastp at Q25 and MiXCR, TCRdb reprocessed the public reads and kept productive beta chains. Every CDR3 protein is listed once, alongside the most common genes and DNA of its rows. Here the V and J calls rest on TCRdb's processing, not on the authors' analysis. The table for this sample lists around 300,000 distinct CDR3 sequences; roughly 15% of them were counted only once. The leading ten clones occupy 22% of the sample.

This clonotype was sampled from a young man who had mild COVID-19 (a few samples of this study predate the infection). The sample titles of this study are shuffled in the database, so cell type and time point are left out; the donor was told from shared clones. Here the chain combines TRBV12-3 or TRBV12-4 and TRBJ1-2; TRBD1 is a possible D gene, resting on 6 matching bases. Sequenced: PBMCs or a T cell subset sorted from them (not recorded which). The bases read TGTGCCAGCAGTGGGGGGGCCGGTGGCTACACCTTC. Its amino acids are CASSGGAGGYTF.